This T cell receptor (beta chain) emerged from a study of blood T cell repertoires in COVID-19 (TCRdb year 2020). At the level of the whole study: Samples covering the acute and convalescent phases of COVID-19 were provided by collaborators in the United States, Italy and Spain. The prospective study material was composed of cDNA or gDNA derived from T cells, B-cell-depleted T cells, or PBMCs. Deeply sampled blood TCRbeta repertoires from subjects exposed to, actively infected with, or recovered from COVID-19 were included in the dataset. The repertoires were made available in a free public database intended to serve as a resource for research on the immune response to SARS-CoV-2. Samples came from the ongoing ImmuneRACE study (first 160 participants) plus 1,254 subjects from 6 global collaborators. Nearly every sample came with metadata listing a de-identified subject ID, COVID-19 status, age in years and sex. HLA class I and class II types, where available, came from metadata supplied by the sample provider rather than from assay-based typing. Results the study describes overall, beyond this receptor: The amount of clinical and demographic metadata varied by source and participant and was provided uncurated.

Reading the germline V gene gives CDR1 LGHNA and CDR2 YNFKEQ. Including the terminal cysteine and phenylalanine, the CDR3 comprises 17 residues. Only the CDR3 DNA is retained, 51 bases long and in frame from the first base. V has 1 base trimmed and J has 4 bases trimmed; junction bases matching no gene number 12. Comment on this clone: What this receptor recognizes is not known. No much larger clonotype is one base removed from it; base qualities were not supplied.

The immunoSEQ Assay, a bias-controlled multiplex PCR, was used to amplify TCRbeta CDR3 regions from genomic DNA. The authors' analysis ran thus. The number of nucleated cells in each sample was estimated by amplification of reference gene primers within the assay. Sequence reads were collapsed and filtered to measure the absolute abundance of every unique TCRbeta CDR3 rearrangement. For each sample, productive Simpson clonality was calculated as the square root of Simpson's diversity index over productive rearrangements. In its TCRdb copy, this immuneACCESS table keeps in-frame sequences only and misses some clones. Where compared with another copy, unresolved V genes explain less than half of these, and the others have no known cause. The D gene and trimming were derived from the DNA, and the V and J assignments and clone size from that table. The sample table lists fewer than 65,000 clones, 70% to 80% of them with a count of one. The top ten clonotypes cover about 25% of the sample.

Each collaborating institution followed its own protocols to collect whole blood in K2EDTA tubes. For TCRbeta analysis, collaborators shipped samples as frozen whole blood, isolated PBMCs, or DNA extracted from either of those sample types. This sequence was found in a man between 65 and 80 years old with acute or convalescent COVID-19. The sample was peripheral blood. The chain employs TRBV4-2 and TRBJ1-1, and TRBD1 matches 7 of the central bases. The DNA is as follows: TGTGCCAGCAGCCAAGCGGGCTACAGGGGACGACGCACTGAAGCTTTCTTT. It is translated as CASSQAGYRGRRTEAFF.